These 8 T cell receptor beta chains originate from one sample sequenced in a study of blood T cell repertoires in COVID-19 (TCRdb year 2020). Libraries came from the immunoSEQ multiplex PCR assay. The table comes from immuneACCESS by way of TCRdb, which keeps in-frame sequences with V and J called. Part of the clones is missing from these tables; in studies checked, under half for an unresolved V gene and the rest for unknown reasons. The sample records 85,000 to 90,000 clones, 87% of which are singletons. The ten largest clonotypes hold 1.1% of the sample. The sample was peripheral blood. These receptors all come from a human donor in a cohort sampled during active COVID-19.

The DNA of the CDR3 is TGTGCCAGTAGAAGGGCTAGCGGGAGTATCGATGAGCAGTTCTTC. Its protein is CASRRASGSIDEQFF. This sequence joins TRBV19 and TRBJ2-1, with 10 positions matching TRBD2. The germline V gene has CDR1 LNHDA and CDR2 SQIVND (reference sequence). The junction had 10 bases not matched to a gene; V was cut back by 6 bases and J by 8 bases. This CDR3 has 15 amino acids.

This clone has more than one count but fewer than ten. The rearrangement uses TRBV5-1 and TRBJ1-2; TRBD1 matches 10 bases. Germline-derived CDR1 and CDR2 are SGHRS and YFSETQ. Trimming at V came to 5 bases and at J to 0 bases, leaving 4 bases not matched to a gene. This CDR3 spans 15 amino acids. The CDR3 nucleotides read TGCGCCAGCAGTCGGGACAGGGGAGCTAACTATGGCTACACCTTC. Residues: CASSRDRGANYGYTF.

The gene calls are TRBV7-2 and TRBJ2-3; 9 bases are a match to TRBD1. After removal of 4 bases from V and 4 bases from J, the junction contained 9 bases not matched to a gene. Germline values: CDR1 SGHTA, CDR2 FQGNSA. The length of the CDR3 is 16 residues. The CDR3 DNA reads as TGTGCCAGCAGCTCTCGGACAGGGGCCCCCCCAGATACGCAGTATTTT. The encoded protein is CASSSRTGAPPDTQYF.

The chain joins TRBV10-3 to TRBJ1-2; no clear D gene. The CDR3 totals 15 residues. Germline V gene lookup returns CDR1 ENHRY and CDR2 SYGVKD. V was cut by 2 bases and J by 3 bases, with 13 bases left in between. CDR3 sequence (DNA): TGTGCCATCAGTGAGCCGAGGGAGGCCTACTATGGCTACACCTTC. Amino acids: CAISEPREAYYGYTF.

The rearrangement links TRBV19 to TRBJ2-1; a possible D gene is TRBD2 (6 bases). Germline CDR1 reads LNHDA; CDR2 reads SQIVND (reference sequence). Trimming pared 6 bases from V and 4 bases from J, leaving 19 bases between. The CDR3 contains 16 residues. CDR3 nucleotide sequence: TGTGCCAGTAGGTGGGGGGAGCCTATCGAATACAATGAGCAGTTCTTC. It encodes CASRWGEPIEYNEQFF. Filled out from reference TRBV19 and TRBJ2-1, the complete variable domain reads DGGITQSPKYLFRKEGQNVTLSCEQNLNHDAMYWYRQDPGQGLRLIYYSQIVNDFQKGDIAEGYSVSREKKESFPLTVTSAQKNPTAFYLCASRWGEPIEYNEQFFGPGTRLTVL.

The chain couples TRBV20-1 to TRBJ1-2, with D possibly TRBD1 on 5 matching bases. This CDR3 has 11 residues. The V end lost 3 bases, the J end lost 8 bases, and 10 bases lay between the germline ends. The V gene's germline CDR1 is DFQATT and CDR2 SNEGSKA (reference sequence). The chain's CDR3 is CSASRTGGYTF. CDR3 sequence (DNA): TGCAGTGCTAGTCGAACAGGAGGCTACACCTTC.

The gene calls are TRBV5-4 and TRBJ2-7, with 9 positions matching TRBD1. Trimming at V came to 3 bases and at J to 5 bases, leaving 9 bases not matched to a gene. The CDR3 is 15 amino acids. Germline CDR1 SGHNT, CDR2 YYREEE (reference sequence). In nucleotides, the CDR3 is TGTGCCAGCAGCTCCCGGGACAGGGACGTAGACGAGCAGTACTTC. The encoded protein is CASSSRDRDVDEQYF.

This CDR3 reads CASSQGTSGRINNEQFF. The CDR3 DNA reads as TGTGCCAGCAGCCAAGGGACTAGCGGGAGGATTAACAATGAGCAGTTCTTC. The V gene is TRBV3-1 (or the pseudogene TRBV3-2), the J gene TRBJ2-1; 14 bases fit TRBD2. This CDR3 is 17 amino acids long. V shed 1 base, J shed 5 bases, and the junction held 4 bases outside the gene matches. Germline V gene lookup returns CDR1 LGHDT and CDR2 YNNKEL (reference sequence).